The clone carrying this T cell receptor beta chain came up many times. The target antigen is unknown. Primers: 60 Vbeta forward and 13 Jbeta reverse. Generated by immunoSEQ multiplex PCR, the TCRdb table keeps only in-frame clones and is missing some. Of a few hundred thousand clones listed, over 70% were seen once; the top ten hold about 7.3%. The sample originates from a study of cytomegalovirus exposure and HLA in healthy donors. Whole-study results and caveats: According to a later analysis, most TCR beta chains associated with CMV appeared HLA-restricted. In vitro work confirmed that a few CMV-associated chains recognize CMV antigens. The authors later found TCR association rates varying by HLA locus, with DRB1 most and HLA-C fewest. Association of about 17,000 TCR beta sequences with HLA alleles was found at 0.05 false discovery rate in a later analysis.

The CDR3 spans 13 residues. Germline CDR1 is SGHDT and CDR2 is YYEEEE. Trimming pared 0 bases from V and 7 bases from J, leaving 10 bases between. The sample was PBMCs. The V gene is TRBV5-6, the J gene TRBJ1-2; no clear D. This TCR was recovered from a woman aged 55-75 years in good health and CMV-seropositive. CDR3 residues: CASSLVGDLGYTF. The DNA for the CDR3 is TGTGCCAGCAGCTTGGTTGGAGACCTTGGCTACACCTTC.